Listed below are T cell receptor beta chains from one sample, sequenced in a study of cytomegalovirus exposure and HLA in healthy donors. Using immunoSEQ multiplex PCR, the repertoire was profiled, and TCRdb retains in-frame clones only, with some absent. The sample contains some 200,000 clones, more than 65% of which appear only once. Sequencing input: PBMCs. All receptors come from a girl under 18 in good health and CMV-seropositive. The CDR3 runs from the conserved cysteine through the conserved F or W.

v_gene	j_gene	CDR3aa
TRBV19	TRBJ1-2	CASTMNRGLYGYTF
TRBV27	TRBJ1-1	CASSYGTGLTEAFF
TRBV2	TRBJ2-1	CASSGLPGLRIYNEQFF
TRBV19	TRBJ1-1	CASEDTLNTEAFF
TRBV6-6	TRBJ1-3	CASSYSQGSGNTIYF
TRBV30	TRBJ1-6	CAWDPGTGINSPLHF
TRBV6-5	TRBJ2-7	CASSGTFYEQYF
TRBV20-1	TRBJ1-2	CNAGGGYTF
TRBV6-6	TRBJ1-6	CASVDGGYNSPLHF
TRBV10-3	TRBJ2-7	CAISDLGGERSYEQYF
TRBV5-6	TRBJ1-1	CASSHRTGGTEAFF
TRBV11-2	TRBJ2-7	CASSYTSGGGDEQYF
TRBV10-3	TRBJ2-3	CAISAGGVTDTQYF
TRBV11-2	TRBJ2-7	CASSLPLGRTYEQYF
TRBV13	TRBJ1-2	CASKQWGQGTRGYTF
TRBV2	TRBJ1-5	CASNPGQGRRRLRNQPQHF
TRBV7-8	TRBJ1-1	CASSWDPGQKAFF
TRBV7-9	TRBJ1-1	CASSSTDRGEETEAFF
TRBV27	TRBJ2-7	CASSRTGAYEQYF
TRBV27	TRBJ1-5	CASHMRTGGLQPQHF
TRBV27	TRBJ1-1	CASSSLQVMAEAFF
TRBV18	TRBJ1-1	CASSPFLTGLNTEAFF
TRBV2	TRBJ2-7	CARGGQPYEQYF
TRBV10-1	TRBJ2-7	CASSDLAAPWEQYF
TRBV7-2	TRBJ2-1	CASSLDFGGARPYNEQFF
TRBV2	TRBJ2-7	CASRTRWTDSYEQYF
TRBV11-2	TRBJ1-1	CASSHYTTEAFF
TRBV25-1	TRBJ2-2	CASSGVAGGTGELFF
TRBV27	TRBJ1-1	CASSLLGGMNTEAFF
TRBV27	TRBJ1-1	CASSERTGGLPEAFF
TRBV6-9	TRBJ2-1	CASIQGAGTGYNEQFF
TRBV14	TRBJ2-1	CASSQFIDRTHNEQFF
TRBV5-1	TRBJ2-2	CASSLVGQTNTGELFF
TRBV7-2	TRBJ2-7	CASSLVAGSAYEQYF
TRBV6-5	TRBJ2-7	CASSYSGGVAYEQYF
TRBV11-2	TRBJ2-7	CASTSGTSTHEQYF
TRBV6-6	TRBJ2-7	CASSQGQGATYEQYF
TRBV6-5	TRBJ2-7	CASRETGTSPYEQYF
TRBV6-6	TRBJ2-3	CASTPRSGDTQYF
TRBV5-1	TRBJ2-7	CASSPAGDERGIFVQYF
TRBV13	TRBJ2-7	CASSYGLAGRDEQYF
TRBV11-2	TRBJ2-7	CASSLTSGDYEQYF
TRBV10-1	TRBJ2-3	CASSKTSGGAVDTQYF
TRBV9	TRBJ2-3	CASSASGGARDTQYF
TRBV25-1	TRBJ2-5	CASSYRDRDLRETQYF
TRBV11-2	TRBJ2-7	CASSLVTGGIEQYF
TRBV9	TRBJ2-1	CASSVQQVRTNEQFF
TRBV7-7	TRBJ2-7	CASSSLQGQRFYEQYF
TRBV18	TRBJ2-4	CASSPLRTGIDKNIQYF
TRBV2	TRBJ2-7	CAGRGGADEQYF
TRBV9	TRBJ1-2	CASSDQVVRRGYTF
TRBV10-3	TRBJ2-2	CAITAGLAGANTGELFF
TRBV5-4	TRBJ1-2	CASSTAGAGYTF